This T cell receptor beta chain stems from a study of monozygotic twins with inflammatory bowel disease. CDR1 and CDR2 from the germline V gene are LNHDA and SQIVND (reference sequence). This CDR3 spans 11 amino acids. TCRdb reprocessed the 5' RACE reads and keeps a single row for each CDR3 protein, giving no DNA. The sample includes 300,000 to 450,000 distinct CDR3 sequences. RNA in its total form was extracted from whole blood, and T cells were not sorted. Material for sequencing was blood. This chain uses TRBV19 with TRBJ1-2. This clonotype originated in a human donor with ulcerative colitis or Crohn's disease, or a healthy co-twin of an affected twin (not recorded which). The CDR3: CASKEGYGYTF.